Listed here is a single T cell receptor beta chain. This sample is part of a study of blood T cells in healthy people across ages. Alongside a J-beta primer mix, a sample-barcoded 5' primer served in a second PCR lasting 7 to 11 cycles. TCRdb recomputed calls from the 5' RACE reads with MiXCR, one row per CDR3 protein. The table includes 1 million to 1.2 million distinct CDR3 sequences, approximately 38% detected once. The V end was cut by 2 bases, the J end by 2 bases, with 7 bases between. There are 13 residues in the CDR3. Germline assignment: CDR1 SEHNR and CDR2 FQNEAQ (reference sequence). The chain joins TRBV7-9 to TRBJ2-7; D is uncertain. The TCR comes from a man in his late teens or twenties in good health. The sample taken for sequencing was blood. In nucleotides, the CDR3 is TGTGCCAGCAGCTTAAGCGCCGCCTACGAGCAGTACTTC. It codes for CASSLSAAYEQYF.